Sequencing of this TCR beta chain was carried out in a study of T cells in Graves' hyperthyroidism and ophthalmopathy. Study information: Blood was drawn when the patient was first diagnosed and still untreated. General study points: Appearing also in blood were most of the thyroid clonotypes expanded above 0.001.

Worth noting for this clonotype: Its antigen is unidentified.

The germline V gene has CDR1 MNHEY and CDR2 SVGAGI. V was shortened by 1 base and J by 5 bases, with 11 bases between the two germline ends. The CDR3 covers 14 residues. Exclusion criteria comprised uncontrolled infection, other autoimmune disease, pregnancy or lactation. For the diagnoses, clinical symptoms, serum thyroxine and TRAb, thyroid ultrasound and orbital computed tomography were used. Researchers took RNA transcripts and amplified the TCR beta CDR3 regions from them. The TCR CDR3 was amplified in a first-round RT-PCR using the HTBI primer set. TCRdb fed the multiplex PCR reads into MiXCR, producing one record per CDR3 protein. This table has about 570,000 distinct CDR3 sequences, 14% appearing once.

The clonotype was recovered from a woman between 35 and 50 years old with Graves' hyperthyroidism. The chain links TRBV6-5 to TRBJ2-5, with D hard to call. The sequenced material came from blood. In DNA form, the CDR3 reads TGTGCCAGCAGTTACTATCCAGGCAAGGAGACCCAGTACTTC. This codes for CASSYYPGKETQYF.